Sequencing of this TCR beta chain was carried out in a study of blood T cell repertoires in COVID-19. Assay used: immunoSEQ multiplex PCR; TCRdb lists only in-frame clones, some missing. The sample has approximately 180,000 clones, about 91% seen once. The CDR3 extends over 14 amino acids. V was shortened by 2 bases and J by 9 bases, with 14 bases between the two germline ends. The germline gives CDR1 SNHLY, CDR2 FYNNEI. Sequencing was performed on PBMCs or T cells enriched from blood (not recorded which). V gene TRBV2 combines with J gene TRBJ1-5, with D possibly TRBD1 on 6 matching bases. The sequence was obtained from a woman between 40 and 50 years old with acute COVID-19. The CDR3 protein is CASSESQGVGPQHF. For the CDR3, the DNA is TGTGCCAGCAGTGAATCACAGGGCGTAGGGCCCCAGCATTTT.